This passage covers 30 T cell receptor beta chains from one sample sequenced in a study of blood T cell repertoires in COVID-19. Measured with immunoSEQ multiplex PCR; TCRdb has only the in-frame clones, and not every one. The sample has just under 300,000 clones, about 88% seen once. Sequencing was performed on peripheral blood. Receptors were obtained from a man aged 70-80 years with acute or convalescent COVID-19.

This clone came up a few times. The CDR3 loop reads CASSVTGNYGYTF. Written as DNA, the CDR3 is TGTGCCAGCAGCGTTACAGGGAACTATGGCTACACCTTC. This chain joins TRBV28 and TRBJ1-2, with D perhaps matching TRBD1 (6 bases). Germline CDR1 is MDHEN and CDR2 is SYDVKM. V shed 6 bases and J shed 2 bases, with 10 bases lying between them. The CDR3 extends over 13 amino acids.

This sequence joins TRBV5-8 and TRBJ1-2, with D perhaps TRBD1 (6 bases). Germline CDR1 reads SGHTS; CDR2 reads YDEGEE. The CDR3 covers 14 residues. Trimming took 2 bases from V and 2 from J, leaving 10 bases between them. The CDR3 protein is CASSFTGPNYGYTF. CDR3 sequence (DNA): TGTGCCAGCAGCTTTACAGGGCCGAACTATGGCTACACCTTC.

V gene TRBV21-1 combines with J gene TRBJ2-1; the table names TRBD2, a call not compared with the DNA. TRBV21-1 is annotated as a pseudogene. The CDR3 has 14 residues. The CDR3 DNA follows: TGTGCCAGCAGCACGCGACTAGACTACAATGAGCAGTTCTTC. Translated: CASSTRLDYNEQFF.

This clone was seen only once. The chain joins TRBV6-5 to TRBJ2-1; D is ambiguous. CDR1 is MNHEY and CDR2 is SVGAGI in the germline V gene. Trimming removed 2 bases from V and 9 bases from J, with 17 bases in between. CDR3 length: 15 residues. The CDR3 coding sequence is TGTGCCAGCAGTTACGAAGCATCATCTCGTCCTGAGCAGTTCTTC. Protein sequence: CASSYEASSRPEQFF.

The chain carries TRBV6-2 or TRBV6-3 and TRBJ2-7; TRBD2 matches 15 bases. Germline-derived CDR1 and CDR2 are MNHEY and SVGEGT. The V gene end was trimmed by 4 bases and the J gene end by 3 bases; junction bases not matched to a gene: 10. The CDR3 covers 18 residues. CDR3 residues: CASSSLPGLAGGGYEQYF. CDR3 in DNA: TGTGCCAGCAGTTCCCTCCCGGGACTAGCGGGAGGTGGCTACGAGCAGTACTTC.

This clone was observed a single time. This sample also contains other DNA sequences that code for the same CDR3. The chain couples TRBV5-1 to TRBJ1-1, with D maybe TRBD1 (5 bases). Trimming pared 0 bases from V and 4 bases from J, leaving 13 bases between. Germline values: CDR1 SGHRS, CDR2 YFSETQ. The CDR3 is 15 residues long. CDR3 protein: CASSLARDRGTEAFF. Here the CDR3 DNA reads TGCGCCAGCAGCTTGGCTAGGGATAGGGGCACTGAAGCTTTCTTT. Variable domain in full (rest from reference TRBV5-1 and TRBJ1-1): KAGVTQTPRYLIKTRGQQVTLSCSPISGHRSVSWYQQTPGQGLQFLFEYFSETQRNKGNFPGRFSGRQFSNSRSEMNVSTLELGDSALYLCASSLARDRGTEAFFGQGTRLTVV.

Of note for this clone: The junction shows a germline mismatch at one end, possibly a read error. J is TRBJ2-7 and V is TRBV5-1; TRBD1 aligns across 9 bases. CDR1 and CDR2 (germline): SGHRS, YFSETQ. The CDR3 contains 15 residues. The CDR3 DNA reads TGCGCCAGCACCTTGGACAGGGGACACTACTACGAGCAGTACTTC. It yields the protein CASTLDRGHYYEQYF. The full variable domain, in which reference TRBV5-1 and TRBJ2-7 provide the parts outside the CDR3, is KAGVTQTPRYLIKTRGQQVTLSCSPISGHRSVSWYQQTPGQGLQFLFEYFSETQRNKGNFPGRFSGRQFSNSRSEMNVSTLELGDSALYLCASTLDRGHYYEQYFGPGTRLTVT.

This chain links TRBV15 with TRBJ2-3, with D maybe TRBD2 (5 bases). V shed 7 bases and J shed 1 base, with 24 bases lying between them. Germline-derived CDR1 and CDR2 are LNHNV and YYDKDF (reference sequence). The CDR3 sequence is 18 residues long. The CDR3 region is CATKLGWGETLGTDTQYF. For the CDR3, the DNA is TGTGCCACCAAACTAGGGTGGGGAGAAACCCTCGGCACAGATACGCAGTATTTT.

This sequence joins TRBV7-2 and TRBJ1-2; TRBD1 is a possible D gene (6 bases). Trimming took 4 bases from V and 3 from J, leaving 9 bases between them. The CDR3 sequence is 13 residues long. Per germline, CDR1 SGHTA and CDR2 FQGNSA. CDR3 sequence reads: CASSWTEDYGYTF. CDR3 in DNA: TGTGCCAGCAGCTGGACAGAGGACTATGGCTACACCTTC.

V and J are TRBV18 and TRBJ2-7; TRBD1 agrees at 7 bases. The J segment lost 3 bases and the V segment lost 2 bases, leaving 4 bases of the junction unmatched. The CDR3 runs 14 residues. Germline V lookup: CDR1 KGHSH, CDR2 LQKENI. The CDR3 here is CASSPTGTDYEQYF. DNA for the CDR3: TGTGCCAGCTCACCAACAGGGACAGACTACGAGCAGTACTTC.

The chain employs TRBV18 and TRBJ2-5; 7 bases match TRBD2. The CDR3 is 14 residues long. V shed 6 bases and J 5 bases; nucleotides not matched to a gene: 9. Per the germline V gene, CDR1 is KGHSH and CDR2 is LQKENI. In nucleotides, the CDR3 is TGTGCCAGCTCGGTAGCGGGCGGGGAGGAGACCCAGTACTTC. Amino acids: CASSVAGGEETQYF.

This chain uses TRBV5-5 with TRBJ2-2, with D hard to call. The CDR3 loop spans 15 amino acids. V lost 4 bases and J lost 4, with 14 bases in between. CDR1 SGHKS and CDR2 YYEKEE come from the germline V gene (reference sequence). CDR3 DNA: TGTGCCAGCAGCCCCCTGTCAGGTAGCACCGGGGAGCTGTTTTTT. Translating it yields CASSPLSGSTGELFF.

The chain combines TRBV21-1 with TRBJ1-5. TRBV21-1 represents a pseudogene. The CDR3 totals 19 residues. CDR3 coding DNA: TGTGCCAGCAGCAAAAGGAGGGGCCGCAGGCTCTATAGCAATCAGCCCCAGCATTTT. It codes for CASSKRRGRRLYSNQPQHF.

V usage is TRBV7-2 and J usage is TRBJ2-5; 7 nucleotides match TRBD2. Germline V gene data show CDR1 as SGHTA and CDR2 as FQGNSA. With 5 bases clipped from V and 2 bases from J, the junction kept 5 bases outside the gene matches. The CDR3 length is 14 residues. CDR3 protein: CASSPMGGQETQYF. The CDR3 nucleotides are TGTGCCAGCAGCCCTATGGGGGGGCAAGAGACCCAGTACTTC.

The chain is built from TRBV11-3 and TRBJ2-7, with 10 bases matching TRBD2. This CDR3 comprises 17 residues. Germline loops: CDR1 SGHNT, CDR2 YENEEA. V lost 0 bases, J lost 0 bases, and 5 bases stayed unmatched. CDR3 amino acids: CASSLDERGGPSYEQYF. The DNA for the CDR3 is TGTGCCAGCAGCTTAGATGAGCGGGGGGGTCCCTCCTACGAGCAGTACTTC.

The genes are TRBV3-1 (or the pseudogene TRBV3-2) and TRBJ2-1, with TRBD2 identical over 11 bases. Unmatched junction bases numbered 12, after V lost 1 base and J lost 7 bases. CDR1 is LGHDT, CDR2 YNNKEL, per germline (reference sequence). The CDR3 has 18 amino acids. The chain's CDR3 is CASSQAFHTSGSENEQFF. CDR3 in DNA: TGTGCCAGCAGCCAAGCTTTTCATACTAGCGGGAGTGAGAATGAGCAGTTCTTC.

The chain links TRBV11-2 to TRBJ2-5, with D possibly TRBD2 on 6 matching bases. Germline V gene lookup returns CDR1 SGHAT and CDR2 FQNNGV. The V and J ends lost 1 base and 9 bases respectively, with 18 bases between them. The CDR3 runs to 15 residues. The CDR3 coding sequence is TGTGCCAGCAGCTTAGCGGGTAGGGGCAGGGAGGCCCAGTACTTC. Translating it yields CASSLAGRGREAQYF.

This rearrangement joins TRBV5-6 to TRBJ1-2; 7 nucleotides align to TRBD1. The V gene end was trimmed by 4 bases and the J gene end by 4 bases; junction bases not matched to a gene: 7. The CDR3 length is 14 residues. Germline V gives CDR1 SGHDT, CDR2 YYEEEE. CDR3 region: CASSVRDSPYGYTF. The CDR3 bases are TGTGCCAGCAGCGTCCGGGACAGCCCCTATGGCTACACCTTC.

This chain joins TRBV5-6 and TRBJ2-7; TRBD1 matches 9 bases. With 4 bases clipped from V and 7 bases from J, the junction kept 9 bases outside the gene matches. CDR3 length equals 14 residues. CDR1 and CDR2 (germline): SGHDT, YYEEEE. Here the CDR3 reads CASSTRQGVGEQYF. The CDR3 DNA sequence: TGTGCCAGCAGCACCCGACAGGGGGTGGGAGAGCAGTACTTC.

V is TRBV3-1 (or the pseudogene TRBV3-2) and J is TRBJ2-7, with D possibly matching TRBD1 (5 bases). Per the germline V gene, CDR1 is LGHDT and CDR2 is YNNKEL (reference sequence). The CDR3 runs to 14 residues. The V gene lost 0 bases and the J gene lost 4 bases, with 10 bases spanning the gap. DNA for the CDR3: TGTGCCAGCAGCCAAGAAGGCAGGGCATACGAGCAGTACTTC. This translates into CASSQEGRAYEQYF.

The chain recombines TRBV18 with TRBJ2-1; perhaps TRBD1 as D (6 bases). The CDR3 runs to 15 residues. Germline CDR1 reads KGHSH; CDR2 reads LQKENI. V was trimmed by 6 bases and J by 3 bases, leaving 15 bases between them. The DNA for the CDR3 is TGTGCCAGCTCTGAACAGGGACCACTCTACAATGAGCAGTTCTTC. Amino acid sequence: CASSEQGPLYNEQFF.

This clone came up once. The CDR3 DNA reads TGTGCCAGCAGGGGCCCCTACGAGCAGTACTTC. Residues: CASRGPYEQYF. This chain links TRBV6-4 with TRBJ2-7; D is unresolved. CDR3 length: 11 amino acids. V shed 6 bases and J shed 2 bases, with 5 bases lying between them. The germline gives CDR1 MRHNA, CDR2 SNTAGT.

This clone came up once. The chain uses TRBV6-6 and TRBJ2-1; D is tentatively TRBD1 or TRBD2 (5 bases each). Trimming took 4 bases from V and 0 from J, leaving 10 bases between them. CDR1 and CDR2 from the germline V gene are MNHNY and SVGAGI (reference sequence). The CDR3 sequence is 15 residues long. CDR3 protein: CASSFSGSSYNEQFF. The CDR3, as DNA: TGTGCCAGCAGTTTCTCAGGGAGCTCCTACAATGAGCAGTTCTTC.

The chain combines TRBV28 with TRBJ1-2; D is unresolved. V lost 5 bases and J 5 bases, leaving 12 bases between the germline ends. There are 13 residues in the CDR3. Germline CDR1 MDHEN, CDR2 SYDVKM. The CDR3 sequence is CASSLNQEYGYTF. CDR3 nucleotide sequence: TGTGCCAGCAGTCTCAACCAGGAATATGGCTACACCTTC.

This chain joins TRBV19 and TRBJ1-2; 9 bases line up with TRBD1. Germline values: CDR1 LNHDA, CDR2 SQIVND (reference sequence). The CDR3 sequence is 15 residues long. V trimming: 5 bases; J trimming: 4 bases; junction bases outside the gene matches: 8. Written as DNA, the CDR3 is TGTGCCAGTAGTTCTCGGACAGGGGTGGGCTATGGCTACACCTTC. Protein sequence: CASSSRTGVGYGYTF.

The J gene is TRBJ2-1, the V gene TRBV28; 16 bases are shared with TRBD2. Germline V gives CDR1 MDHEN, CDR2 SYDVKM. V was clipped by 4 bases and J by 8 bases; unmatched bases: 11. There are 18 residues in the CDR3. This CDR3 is CASSSIFGTSGGAHEQFF. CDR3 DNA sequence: TGTGCCAGCAGTTCTATATTTGGGACTAGCGGGGGGGCCCATGAGCAGTTCTTC.

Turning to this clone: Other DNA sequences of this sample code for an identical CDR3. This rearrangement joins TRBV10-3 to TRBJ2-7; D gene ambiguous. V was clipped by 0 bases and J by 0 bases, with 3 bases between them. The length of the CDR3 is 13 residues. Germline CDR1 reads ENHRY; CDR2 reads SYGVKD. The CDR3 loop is CAISESRSYEQYF. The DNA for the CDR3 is TGTGCCATCAGTGAGTCTCGCTCCTACGAGCAGTACTTC.

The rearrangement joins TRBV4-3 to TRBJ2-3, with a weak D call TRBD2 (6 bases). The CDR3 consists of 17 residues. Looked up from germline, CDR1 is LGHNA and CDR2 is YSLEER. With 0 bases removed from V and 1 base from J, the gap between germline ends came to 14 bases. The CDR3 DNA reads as TGCGCCAGCAGCCAAGATCCAGTGGGGACTCGCACAGATACGCAGTATTTT. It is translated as CASSQDPVGTRTDTQYF.

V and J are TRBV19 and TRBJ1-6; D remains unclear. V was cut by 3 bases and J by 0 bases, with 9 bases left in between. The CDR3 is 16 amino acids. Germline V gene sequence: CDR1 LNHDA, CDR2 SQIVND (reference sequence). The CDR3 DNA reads TGTGCCAGTAGTATGGGAGGAAGCTCCTATAATTCACCCCTCCACTTT. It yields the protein CASSMGGSSYNSPLHF.

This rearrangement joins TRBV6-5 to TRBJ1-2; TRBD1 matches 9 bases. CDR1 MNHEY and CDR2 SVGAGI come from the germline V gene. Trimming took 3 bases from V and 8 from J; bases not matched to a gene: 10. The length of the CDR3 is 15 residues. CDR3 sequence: CASSYMGQGVQGYTF. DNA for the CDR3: TGTGCCAGCAGTTATATGGGACAGGGTGTGCAAGGCTACACCTTC.